This entry lists 30 T cell receptor beta chains sequenced from one sample in a study of T cells in Graves' hyperthyroidism and ophthalmopathy. RNA transcripts served as the template for amplifying TCR beta CDR3 regions. In the first-round RT-PCR of the TCR CDR3, the HTBI primer set was used. MiXCR was run by TCRdb on the multiplex PCR reads, yielding one entry per CDR3 protein. The sample holds about 160,000 distinct CDR3 sequences, about a tenth seen once. The sample consisted of blood. The receptors derive from a woman under 30 with Graves' hyperthyroidism that later progressed to Graves' ophthalmopathy.

This clonotype was seen at least ten times. This chain connects TRBV7-8 to TRBJ2-1; D perhaps matches TRBD1 (5 bases). Per the germline V gene, CDR1 is SGHVS and CDR2 is FQNEAQ. This CDR3 spans 19 amino acids. Trimming removed 1 base at V and 4 bases at J, with 23 bases between. This CDR3 reads CASSLVGLRLLDAYNEQFF. As DNA, the CDR3 is TGTGCCAGCAGCTTAGTGGGGCTAAGGCTTCTCGATGCTTACAATGAGCAGTTCTTC.

This clonotype showed up many times. This chain links TRBV30 with TRBJ2-7, with 12 bases lining up with TRBD2. V shed 4 bases and J 2 bases; nucleotides not matched to a gene: 0. Germline CDR1 is GTSNPN and CDR2 is SVGIG (reference sequence). This CDR3 contains 13 residues. CDR3 region: CAWTSGRAYEQYF. The CDR3 coding sequence is TGTGCCTGGACTAGCGGGAGGGCCTACGAGCAGTACTTC.

At least ten counts were recorded for this clonotype. This chain joins TRBV20-1 and TRBJ1-5, with D perhaps TRBD1 (5 bases). In germline, CDR1 is DFQATT, CDR2 SNEGSKA (reference sequence). V dropped 6 bases and J dropped 0 bases, with 15 bases sitting between them. CDR3 size: 15 residues. CDR3 sequence: CSASVWGDSNQPQHF. In nucleotides, the CDR3 is TGCAGTGCCTCCGTTTGGGGGGATAGCAATCAGCCCCAGCATTTT.

This clonotype was seen many times. The chain links TRBV12-3 or TRBV12-4 to TRBJ2-1; a possible D gene is TRBD1 (6 bases). V lost 8 bases, J lost 6 bases, and 8 bases lay in between. The CDR3 loop spans 11 amino acids. The CDR3 is CASGQSNEQFF. The CDR3 region has the DNA TGTGCCAGCGGACAGTCCAATGAGCAGTTCTTC.

This clonotype was recorded at least ten times. The V and J genes are TRBV20-1 and TRBJ1-2; D is unresolved. The germline V gene has CDR1 DFQATT and CDR2 SNEGSKA (reference sequence). The CDR3 runs 13 residues. Trimming took off 3 bases at V and 4 bases at J, with 12 bases between the two ends. In nucleotides, the CDR3 is TGCAGTGCTAGTGACGGGGTGTCCTATGGCTACACCTTC. It specifies CSASDGVSYGYTF.

The table lists this clonotype with many counts. The chain recombines TRBV12-3 or TRBV12-4 with TRBJ1-3; D is ambiguous. This CDR3 spans 16 amino acids. Trimming removed 3 bases from V and 0 bases from J, with 12 bases in between. The CDR3 spells CASSFISGLSGNTIYF. The CDR3 coding sequence is TGTGCCAGCAGTTTCATCAGCGGCCTCTCTGGAAACACCATATATTTT.

This clonotype was counted many times. The chain combines TRBV7-9 with TRBJ2-3; 9 bases agree with TRBD2. CDR1 is SEHNR and CDR2 is FQNEAQ in the germline V gene (reference sequence). Trimming took 6 bases from V and 2 from J; bases not matched to a gene: 6. The CDR3 consists of 15 residues. DNA of the CDR3: TGTGCCAGCAGGGCTAGCGGGACCCCCACAGATACGCAGTATTTT. Its translation is CASRASGTPTDTQYF.

This clonotype was seen ten or more times. The chain links TRBV20-1 to TRBJ2-3; tentative D call: TRBD2 (5 bases). Germline V gene sequence: CDR1 DFQATT, CDR2 SNEGSKA (reference sequence). The CDR3 is 16 amino acids. Trimming took off 0 bases at V and 2 bases at J, with 15 bases between the two ends. CDR3 loop: CSARDPSTRATDTQYF. CDR3 sequence (DNA): TGCAGTGCTAGAGATCCCTCTACTAGGGCCACAGATACGCAGTATTTT.

In its sample, this clonotype was seen many times. The CDR3 is CASSFGGRALDTQYF. The CDR3 DNA reads as TGTGCCAGCAGCTTCGGCGGGAGGGCCCTGGATACGCAGTATTTT. J is TRBJ2-3 and V is TRBV7-9, with 9 bases lining up with TRBD2. Germline V lookup: CDR1 SEHNR, CDR2 FQNEAQ (reference sequence). J lost 6 bases, V lost 3 bases, and 7 bases had no gene match. There are 15 residues in the CDR3.

In this sample, this clonotype turned up many times. The chain carries TRBV15 and TRBJ1-5; D remains unclear. Germline CDR1 is LNHNV and CDR2 is YYDKDF (reference sequence). This CDR3 has 16 residues. V was shortened by 5 bases and J by 0 bases, with 14 bases between the two germline ends. Here the CDR3 reads CATSGERLDSNQPQHF. The CDR3 DNA is TGTGCCACCAGCGGCGAGCGGCTTGATAGCAATCAGCCCCAGCATTTT.

This clonotype was observed a handful of times. The J gene is TRBJ1-6, the V gene TRBV4-1, with TRBD1 matching 8 bases. V gave up 4 bases and J gave up 7 bases; unmatched junction bases: 9. There are 16 residues in the CDR3. Germline lookup yields CDR1 MGHRA and CDR2 YSYEKL. The CDR3 loop is CASSLSRQGWNSPLHF. CDR3 nucleotides: TGCGCCAGCAGCCTATCCCGACAGGGGTGGAATTCACCCCTCCACTTT.

Ten or more counts support this clonotype. The J gene is TRBJ1-1, the V gene TRBV19; possible D gene TRBD1, 6 bases. This CDR3 is built from 17 residues. Trimming cost V 6 bases and J 0 bases, with 20 bases left between them. Germline V gene lookup returns CDR1 LNHDA and CDR2 SQIVND (reference sequence). In DNA, the CDR3 is TGTGCCAGTAGCCCCGGGGGGCGCCTCGTGATGAACACTGAAGCTTTCTTT. Translating it yields CASSPGGRLVMNTEAFF.

In this sample, this clonotype turned up a few times. The CDR3 here is CASSLVHRGREEKLFF. The CDR3 DNA sequence: TGTGCCAGCAGCTTAGTGCACAGGGGGCGTGAAGAAAAACTGTTTTTT. The genes are TRBV7-9 and TRBJ1-4, with 9 bases lining up with TRBD1. This CDR3 is 16 amino acids long. The J segment lost 8 bases and the V segment lost 1 base, leaving 8 bases of the junction unmatched. Germline V lookup: CDR1 SEHNR, CDR2 FQNEAQ (reference sequence). Complete variable domain (other parts from reference TRBV7-9 and TRBJ1-4): DTGVSQNPRHKITKRGQNVTFRCDPISEHNRLYWYRQTLGQGPEFLTYFQNEAQLEKSRLLSDRFSAERPKGSFSTLEIQRTEQGDSAMYLCASSLVHRGREEKLFFGSGTQLSVL.

This clonotype was observed many times. V and J are TRBV27 and TRBJ2-3; D is ambiguous. In germline, CDR1 is MNHEY, CDR2 SMNVEV (reference sequence). CDR3 length: 15 residues. The V gene lost 0 bases and the J gene lost 5 bases, with 12 bases spanning the gap. CDR3 nucleotides: TGTGCCAGCAGTTTATCGGTACTAAGAATAGATACGCAGTATTTT. It encodes CASSLSVLRIDTQYF.

This clonotype was counted ten times or more. The rearrangement uses TRBV20-1 and TRBJ1-6; D remains unclear. Trimming took 3 bases from V and 7 from J, leaving 13 bases between them. Germline CDR1 is DFQATT and CDR2 is SNEGSKA (reference sequence). The CDR3 is 14 amino acids. The CDR3 reads CSASEIRGNSPLHF. The CDR3 coding sequence is TGCAGTGCTAGTGAAATTCGGGGAAATTCACCCCTCCACTTT.

This clonotype was observed at least ten times. The rearrangement links TRBV11-2 to TRBJ2-1, with TRBD1 matching over 7 bases. Germline CDR1 is SGHAT and CDR2 is FQNNGV. With V trimmed by 5 bases and J by 8 bases, 12 bases remained unmatched. The CDR3 is 15 amino acids. The CDR3 is CASSPRGTSSYEQFF. The CDR3 bases are TGTGCCAGCAGCCCCAGGGGGACAAGTAGCTATGAGCAGTTCTTC.

This clonotype was detected many times. This sequence joins TRBV27 and TRBJ1-1; maybe TRBD1 (6 bases). CDR1 and CDR2 (germline): MNHEY, SMNVEV (reference sequence). The V gene lost 5 bases and the J gene lost 7 bases, with 17 bases spanning the gap. CDR3 length equals 14 residues. The CDR3 coding sequence is TGTGCCAGCAGTACACAGGGTAGCAGCTTTGAAGCTTTCTTT. It translates to CASSTQGSSFEAFF.

For this clonotype: A much more abundant neighbour one base away suggests this may be a read error. This sequence joins TRBV30 and TRBJ1-4; the match to TRBD1 covers 8 bases. V lost 2 bases, J lost 5 bases, and 4 bases stayed unmatched. The CDR3 length is 14 residues. Germline CDR1 and CDR2: GTSNPN and SVGIG (reference sequence). CDR3 loop: CAWSWGQANEKLFF. DNA of the CDR3: TGTGCCTGGAGTTGGGGACAGGCGAATGAAAAACTGTTTTTT.

In its sample, this clonotype was seen many times. This chain links TRBV20-1 with TRBJ2-7; TRBD1 matches 12 bases. Germline values: CDR1 DFQATT, CDR2 SNEGSKA (reference sequence). V was pared by 5 bases and J by 5 bases, with 7 bases of the junction left unmatched. This CDR3 contains 14 residues. The DNA of the CDR3 is TGCAGTGCTGATCCGGGACAGGGGGCGGACGAGCAGTACTTC. It encodes CSADPGQGADEQYF.

The table lists this clonotype with many counts. J is TRBJ2-7 and V is TRBV3-1; TRBD1 might be the D (6 bases). The CDR3 length is 13 residues. The V end was cut by 4 bases, the J end by 4 bases, with 11 bases between. In germline, CDR1 is LGHDT, CDR2 YNNKEL (reference sequence). The CDR3 sequence: CASSRGRGYEQYF. In DNA form, the CDR3 reads TGTGCCAGCAGCCGGGGCAGGGGTTACGAGCAGTACTTC.

This clonotype was seen ten or more times. The chain links TRBV18 to TRBJ2-3, with a weak D call TRBD1 (5 bases). Germline V gives CDR1 KGHSH, CDR2 LQKENI. Trimming pared 3 bases from V and 1 base from J, leaving 8 bases between. This CDR3 is 14 amino acids long. The CDR3 spells CASSPKGGTDTQYF. The CDR3 bases are TGTGCCAGCTCACCCAAAGGGGGCACAGATACGCAGTATTTT.

This clonotype was seen only a few times. V and J are TRBV19 and TRBJ2-7; TRBD1 or TRBD2 may be the D gene (5 bases each). The V end lost 6 bases, the J end lost 0 bases, and 18 bases lay between the germline ends. Looked up from germline, CDR1 is LNHDA and CDR2 is SQIVND (reference sequence). The CDR3 is 16 residues long. CDR3 coding DNA: TGTGCCAGTAGGAGGGACGCAAATTCCCTCTCCTACGAGCAGTACTTC. As protein: CASRRDANSLSYEQYF. The entire variable domain, with the rest obtained from reference TRBV19 and TRBJ2-7, is as follows: DGGITQSPKYLFRKEGQNVTLSCEQNLNHDAMYWYRQDPGQGLRLIYYSQIVNDFQKGDIAEGYSVSREKKESFPLTVTSAQKNPTAFYLCASRRDANSLSYEQYFGPGTRLTVT.

This clonotype was observed many times. V and J are TRBV30 and TRBJ1-4, with unresolved D. Germline CDR1 is GTSNPN and CDR2 is SVGIG (reference sequence). CDR3 size: 17 residues. The V and J ends lost 0 bases and 1 base respectively, with 15 bases between them. In DNA form, the CDR3 reads TGTGCCTGGAGTGTACTCGGGGTAGCCTTAACTAATGAAAAACTGTTTTTT. The encoded protein is CAWSVLGVALTNEKLFF.

Worth noting for this clonotype: This may come from a read error, since a much larger clone is one base off. The conserved phenylalanine or tryptophan is not found at the CDR3 terminus, so this likely reflects a read error. The chain combines TRBV5-1 with TRBJ1-5; the D gene is possibly TRBD1 (6 bases). Trimming left V 2 bases short and J 3 bases short, with 9 bases between. This CDR3 spans 14 amino acids. CDR1 and CDR2 (germline): SGHRS, YFSETQ. The CDR3 DNA follows: TGCGCCAGCAGCTTTGGACAGTTCAATCAGCCCCAGCATCTT. This translates into CASSFGQFNQPQHL.

This clonotype occurred a few times. The chain is built from TRBV30 and TRBJ1-2, with 11 positions matching TRBD1. The CDR3 has 16 amino acids. In germline, CDR1 is GTSNPN, CDR2 SVGIG (reference sequence). V lost 2 bases, J lost 3 bases, and 8 bases stayed unmatched. CDR3 DNA sequence: TGTGCCTGGAGTTTAACCGGGACAGGGGGTTACTATGGCTACACCTTC. Translation: CAWSLTGTGGYYGYTF.

There are a few counts of this clonotype. This chain links TRBV11-2 with TRBJ2-7; 11 positions agree with TRBD2. This CDR3 comprises 15 residues. Trimming cost V 5 bases and J 4 bases; bases outside gene matches: 7. Germline assignment: CDR1 SGHAT and CDR2 FQNNGV. Here the CDR3 DNA reads TGTGCCAGCAGCGCCTGGACTAGCGGGCGGTACGAGCAGTACTTC. It codes for CASSAWTSGRYEQYF.

The chain joins TRBV4-1 to TRBJ1-6; 8 bases are shared with TRBD1. The V segment lost 0 bases and the J segment 9 bases; nucleotides outside the gene matches: 7. The CDR3 covers 16 residues. The germline gives CDR1 MGHRA, CDR2 YSYEKL. The CDR3 sequence: CASSQDSGGAGSPLHF. For the CDR3, the DNA is TGCGCCAGCAGCCAAGATTCAGGGGGCGCGGGTTCACCCCTCCACTTT.

This clonotype was seen only once. The chain joins TRBV12-3 or TRBV12-4 to TRBJ2-1; D unresolved. V was trimmed by 1 base and J by 8 bases, leaving 15 bases between them. The CDR3 runs to 15 residues. CDR3 DNA: TGTGCCAGCAGTTTAGTTCCCTATGGGAATGATGAGCAGTTCTTC. Translating it yields CASSLVPYGNDEQFF.

This clonotype was seen at least ten times. The chain is built from TRBV9 and TRBJ1-1, with D hard to call. Trimming took off 0 bases at V and 6 bases at J, with 12 bases between the two ends. The germline CDR1 and CDR2 sequences are SGDLS and YYNGEE. The CDR3 is 14 residues long. CDR3 coding DNA: TGTGCCAGCAGCGTAGCGGACTTTGGCGCTGAAGCTTTCTTT. Protein product: CASSVADFGAEAFF.

This clonotype has a count of ten or more. The chain uses TRBV29-1 and TRBJ2-5; no reliable D call. The CDR3 loop spans 13 amino acids. V shed 4 bases and J shed 6 bases, with 15 bases lying between them. Germline V gene sequence: CDR1 SQVTM, CDR2 ANQGSEA. The CDR3 reads CSVALQLMKTQYF. DNA of the CDR3: TGCAGCGTTGCCCTACAGTTAATGAAGACCCAGTACTTC. Together with reference TRBV29-1 and TRBJ2-5, the CDR3 gives the full variable domain: SAVISQKPSRDICQRGTSLTIQCQVDSQVTMMFWYRQQPGQSLTLIATANQGSEATYESGFVIDKFPISRPNLTFSTLTVSNMSPEDSSIYLCSVALQLMKTQYFGPGTRLLVL.